These 26 T cell receptor beta chains originate from one sample sequenced in a study of cytomegalovirus exposure and HLA in healthy donors (dated 2017 in TCRdb). Library generation was performed with the immunoSEQ multiplex PCR assay. The multiplex PCR relied on a mix of 60 forward primers for TCR Vbeta segments and 13 reverse primers for TCR Jbeta segments. TCRdb retrieved this table from immuneACCESS and kept in-frame rearrangements only. Not all clones are present; in checked studies, unresolved V genes account for under half, and no reason is known for the remainder. For this sample the table gives about 170,000 clones, of which roughly 83% were detected only once. The ten largest make up about 2.5% of the sample. Input material: PBMCs. These receptors were collected from a woman aged 45 to 65 in good health and CMV-seronegative.

This chain uses TRBV5-6 with TRBJ1-2, with a weak D call TRBD1 (6 bases). Trimming cost V 3 bases and J 3 bases, with 12 bases left between them. This CDR3 is built from 14 residues. Germline CDR1 is SGHDT and CDR2 is YYEEEE. The chain's CDR3 is CASSSTRGYYGYTF. The DNA of the CDR3 is TGTGCCAGCAGCTCAACCAGGGGATACTATGGCTACACCTTC.

CDR3 DNA sequence: TGTGCCAGCAGCTACGGACAGTCTTATAATTCACCCCTCCACTTT. It yields the protein CASSYGQSYNSPLHF. The chain recombines TRBV7-2 with TRBJ1-6; tentatively, D is TRBD1 (6 bases). Germline V gene data show CDR1 as SGHTA and CDR2 as FQGNSA. Trimming removed 4 bases at V and 4 bases at J, with 11 bases between. The CDR3 runs to 15 residues. Supplemented by reference TRBV7-2 and TRBJ1-6, the full variable domain reads GAGVSQSPSNKVTEKGKDVELRCDPISGHTALYWYRQSLGQGLEFLIYFQGNSAPDKSGLPSDRFSAERTGGSVSTLTIQRTQQEDSAVYLCASSYGQSYNSPLHFGNGTRLTVT.

This clone was observed a handful of times. This chain joins TRBV6-6 and TRBJ2-1; 8 bases align to TRBD1. The CDR3 has 15 residues. J was trimmed by 9 bases and V by 7 bases; bases with no gene match: 14. CDR1 and CDR2 (germline): MNHNY, SVGAGI (reference sequence). CDR3 bases: TGTGCCAGCATGACCGGGACAGGTCGGGGATTTGAGCAGTTCTTC. Protein product: CASMTGTGRGFEQFF.

This chain uses TRBV11-3 with TRBJ2-7; tentatively, D is TRBD1 (6 bases). Trimming shortened V by 6 bases and J by 4 bases, and 10 bases separated the two germline ends. The CDR3 runs to 12 residues. Germline CDR1 and CDR2: SGHNT and YENEEA. CDR3 sequence: CASRTDRYEQYF. DNA of the CDR3: TGTGCCAGCAGGACCGACAGGTACGAGCAGTACTTC.

V and J are TRBV19 and TRBJ2-5; 9 positions agree with TRBD2. Germline V CDR1 and CDR2: LNHDA, SQIVND (reference sequence). V trimming: 4 bases; J trimming: 4 bases; junction bases outside the gene matches: 10. This CDR3 has 16 residues. CDR3 DNA: TGTGCCAGTAGTAGGGGTCTAGCGGGATGGAGAGAGACCCAGTACTTC. As protein: CASSRGLAGWRETQYF.

The chain employs TRBV7-9 and TRBJ2-5; 8 bases are shared with TRBD2. V was clipped by 5 bases and J by 4 bases; unmatched bases: 3. Germline assignment: CDR1 SEHNR and CDR2 FQNEAQ (reference sequence). This CDR3 is 13 amino acids long. CDR3 residues: CASSLGTRETQYF. In DNA form, the CDR3 reads TGTGCCAGCAGCCTCGGGACTAGAGAGACCCAGTACTTC.

The V gene is TRBV28, the J gene TRBJ1-2, with D unclear. Germline values: CDR1 MDHEN, CDR2 SYDVKM. The CDR3 length is 16 residues. V was trimmed by 10 bases and J by 1 base, leaving 22 bases between them. CDR3 sequence (DNA): TGTGCCACCTTACCCGGCGGCCCGACGGATAACTATGGCTACACCTTC. Its translation is CATLPGGPTDNYGYTF.

The chain has TRBV10-3 and TRBJ2-1, with 13 bases matching TRBD2. The CDR3 has 17 amino acids. Germline CDR1 and CDR2: ENHRY and SYGVKD. After removal of 6 bases from V and 0 bases from J, the junction contained 5 bases not matched to a gene. The CDR3 coding sequence is TGTGCCATCAGGGGGACTAGCGGGGCCAGCTCCTACAATGAGCAGTTCTTC. Translation: CAIRGTSGASSYNEQFF.

The chain has TRBV30 and TRBJ2-2; 9 bases fit TRBD2. The CDR3 is 12 residues long. The germline V gene has CDR1 GTSNPN and CDR2 SVGIG (reference sequence). The CDR3: CQAGGRGGELFF. In DNA, the CDR3 is TGTCAGGCGGGGGGGCGAGGCGGGGAGCTGTTTTTT.

The J gene is TRBJ2-3, the V gene TRBV27, with TRBD2 matching 7 bases. Germline V gives CDR1 MNHEY, CDR2 SMNVEV (reference sequence). J gave up 2 bases and V 3 bases, and 2 bases lay outside the gene matches. The CDR3 length is 14 residues. The DNA for the CDR3 is TGTGCCAGCAGTTTGGGACTATCCACAGATACGCAGTATTTT. This translates into CASSLGLSTDTQYF.

This clone showed up just a few times. This chain joins TRBV6-5 and TRBJ2-3; tentative D call: TRBD2 (7 bases). Trimming took off 6 bases at V and 10 bases at J, with 11 bases between the two ends. Germline CDR1 is MNHEY and CDR2 is SVGAGI. This CDR3 contains 11 residues. The CDR3 DNA follows: TGTGCCAGCAGAGGGGGGGCTGCGCAGTATTTT. Protein: CASRGGAAQYF.

This chain links TRBV23-1 with TRBJ1-5; 9 nucleotides align to TRBD1. TRBV23-1 belongs to the ORF category, with a function that is uncertain. With 2 bases clipped from V and 3 bases from J, the junction kept 8 bases outside the gene matches. The CDR3 loop spans 17 amino acids. CDR3 protein: CASSQSTGGEDNQPQHF. The CDR3 bases are TGCGCCAGCAGTCAAAGTACAGGGGGCGAGGACAATCAGCCCCAGCATTTT.

The chain couples TRBV5-8 to TRBJ1-2; D is unclear. V dropped 4 bases and J dropped 1 base, with 23 bases sitting between them. This CDR3 spans 18 amino acids. Germline CDR1 reads SGHTS; CDR2 reads YDEGEE. CDR3 coding DNA: TGTGCCAGCAGCCCGAGTCCTGATAACCTGCGACATAACTATGGCTACACCTTC. It translates to CASSPSPDNLRHNYGYTF.

The chain combines TRBV19 with TRBJ2-1, with TRBD2 identical over 7 bases. Germline lookup yields CDR1 LNHDA and CDR2 SQIVND (reference sequence). V shed 6 bases and J 6 bases; nucleotides not matched to a gene: 8. The CDR3 totals 14 residues. CDR3 nucleotide sequence: TGTGCCAGTAGAAGGGAGGGCCTTCCCAATGAGCAGTTCTTC. Encoded protein: CASRREGLPNEQFF. Based on the CDR3 plus reference TRBV19 and TRBJ2-1, the full variable domain is DGGITQSPKYLFRKEGQNVTLSCEQNLNHDAMYWYRQDPGQGLRLIYYSQIVNDFQKGDIAEGYSVSREKKESFPLTVTSAQKNPTAFYLCASRREGLPNEQFFGPGTRLTVL.

This chain connects TRBV30 to TRBJ2-3; 8 bases are shared with TRBD2. Germline V gives CDR1 GTSNPN, CDR2 SVGIG (reference sequence). This CDR3 region has 15 residues. V was clipped by 2 bases and J by 0 bases; unmatched bases: 4. CDR3 loop: CAWSWRGESTDTQYF. The CDR3 DNA follows: TGTGCCTGGAGTTGGCGGGGGGAAAGCACAGATACGCAGTATTTT.

The chain has TRBV19 and TRBJ2-5, with TRBD1 identical over 8 bases. The trim removed 6 bases at V and 0 bases at J, leaving 3 bases unmatched. Germline CDR1 LNHDA, CDR2 SQIVND (reference sequence). This CDR3 has 14 amino acids. The CDR3: CASRRQGYQETQYF. In DNA form, the CDR3 reads TGTGCCAGTAGGAGACAGGGGTACCAAGAGACCCAGTACTTC.

The CDR3 is CASSESGTSYNEQFF. As DNA, the CDR3 is TGTGCCAGCAGTGAATCCGGGACTAGCTACAATGAGCAGTTCTTC. The rearrangement uses TRBV2 and TRBJ2-1; 8 nucleotides agree with TRBD2. V gave up 2 bases and J gave up 3 bases; unmatched junction bases: 3. The CDR3 has 15 amino acids. Germline-derived CDR1 and CDR2 are SNHLY and FYNNEI.

The chain combines TRBV28 with TRBJ1-5; D is possibly TRBD1 (5 bases). The germline gives CDR1 MDHEN, CDR2 SYDVKM. The CDR3 has 15 amino acids. V lost 7 bases and J lost 1, with 14 bases in between. Here the CDR3 DNA reads TGTGCCAGCATCTATGGGGCTGGAAGCAATCAGCCCCAGCATTTT. This sequence encodes CASIYGAGSNQPQHF.

V and J are TRBV7-6 and TRBJ2-7; D gene ambiguous. CDR3 length: 16 residues. The germline V and J ends were trimmed by 5 bases and 5 bases, with 22 bases remaining between them. Germline CDR1 is SGHVS and CDR2 is FNYEAQ. The CDR3 bases are TGTGCCAGCAGCGCCCTGTATGAGACACAAAACAACGAGCAGTACTTC. Translating gives CASSALYETQNNEQYF.

This CDR3 is CASSGRAKGTDEQYF. The CDR3 DNA follows: TGTGCCAGCAGCGGGAGGGCGAAAGGGACGGACGAGCAGTACTTC. J is TRBJ2-5 and V is TRBV6-1; TRBD2 agrees at 8 bases. The DNA matches TRBJ2-7 better at its end, which makes the J call doubtful. The CDR3 covers 15 residues. Germline V lookup: CDR1 MNHNS, CDR2 SASEGT.

This rearrangement joins TRBV7-2 to TRBJ1-1; the match to TRBD1 covers 10 bases. Germline CDR1 is SGHTA and CDR2 is FQGNSA. V shed 3 bases, J shed 2 bases, and the junction held 3 bases outside the gene matches. The CDR3 is made up of 15 amino acids. The CDR3 bases are TGTGCCAGCAGCTTCCGGGACAGGGGAAACACTGAAGCTTTCTTT. Translating it yields CASSFRDRGNTEAFF.

This chain connects TRBV27 to TRBJ2-2, with 7 bases lining up with TRBD1. CDR1 and CDR2 (germline): MNHEY, SMNVEV (reference sequence). The CDR3 is made up of 15 amino acids. V shed 6 bases, J shed 5 bases, and the junction held 9 bases outside the gene matches. The CDR3 here is CASSPGQAGTGELFF. For the CDR3, the DNA is TGTGCCAGCAGCCCTGGACAGGCCGGGACCGGGGAGCTGTTTTTT.

The chain combines TRBV5-6 with TRBJ2-5; maybe TRBD2 (6 bases). Trimming removed 4 bases from V and 2 bases from J, with 12 bases in between. This CDR3 is built from 14 residues. Germline-derived CDR1 and CDR2 are SGHDT and YYEEEE. The CDR3 coding sequence is TGTGCCAGCAGCCCCTGGGCGGGGCAAGAGACCCAGTACTTC. Its translation is CASSPWAGQETQYF.

In regard to this clone: The germline gene is not matched at one end of the junction; a read error may be the cause. The chain joins TRBV25-1 to TRBJ2-7, with D possibly TRBD1 on 5 matching bases. The CDR3 consists of 16 residues. The germline V gene encodes CDR1 MGHDK and CDR2 SYGVNS. This CDR3 is CDSSESPRVDVYEQYF. CDR3 nucleotides: TGTGACAGCAGTGAATCCCCCAGGGTGGATGTCTACGAGCAGTACTTC.

This chain joins TRBV5-1 and TRBJ1-4; 10 nucleotides align to TRBD1. Germline assignment: CDR1 SGHRS and CDR2 YFSETQ. V trimming: 4 bases; J trimming: 13 bases; junction bases outside the gene matches: 7. This CDR3 is 13 amino acids long. CDR3 nucleotides: TGCGCCAGCAGCGGAGGACAGGGGGAAGTACTGTTTTTT. This translates into CASSGGQGEVLFF.

The chain has TRBV2 and TRBJ1-6; D is ambiguous. Germline CDR1 SNHLY, CDR2 FYNNEI. The CDR3 is made up of 15 amino acids. The V end lost 2 bases, the J end lost 4 bases, and 9 bases lay between the germline ends. The CDR3: CASSESGSYNSPLHF. The CDR3, as DNA: TGTGCCAGCAGTGAAAGTGGCAGTTATAATTCACCCCTCCACTTT.